Listed below are T cell receptor beta chains from one sample, sequenced in a study of vaccination effects on CD4 cells after COVID-19. Antigens of these TCRs are unknown. The assay was immunoSEQ multiplex PCR, and TCRdb's table has in-frame clones only and misses some. The sample shows 66,000 or so clones, roughly four fifths of them seen only once. This specimen consisted of CD4+ T cells from PBMCs cultured without peptide, obtained after COVID-19 vaccination. The receptors were gathered from a human donor who received a COVID-19 vaccine. The CDR3 runs from the conserved cysteine through the conserved F or W. Fields, in order: D gene, clone size, J gene, V gene, CDR3 protein, CDR3 DNA. D genes are given only for firm matches. Part of the rows lack a size; the others show once, few, many or a class for expanded clones.

d_call: TRBD1
clone_size: .
j_call: TRBJ2-1
v_call: TRBV7-3
cdr3_aa: CASSLGTGRNEQFF
cdr3_nt: TGTGCCAGCAGCTTGGGGACAGGGAGGAATGAGCAGTTCTTC

d_call: .
clone_size: .
j_call: TRBJ2-3
v_call: TRBV12-1
cdr3_aa: CASSQLAGGTDTQYF
cdr3_nt: TGTGCCAGCAGCCAGCTAGCGGGGGGCACAGATACGCAGTATTTT

d_call: .
clone_size: .
j_call: TRBJ1-4
v_call: TRBV5-1
cdr3_aa: CASSSGHNSNEKLFF
cdr3_nt: TGCGCCAGCAGCTCAGGACATAACAGTAATGAAAAACTGTTTTTT

d_call: .
clone_size: .
j_call: TRBJ2-5
v_call: TRBV5-4
cdr3_aa: CASSPLVGSQTQYF
cdr3_nt: TGTGCCAGCAGCCCCCTAGTCGGCAGTCAGACCCAGTACTTC

d_call: .
clone_size: .
j_call: TRBJ1-5
v_call: TRBV7-2
cdr3_aa: CASSFGVGLYSNQPQHF
cdr3_nt: TGTGCCAGCAGCTTCGGGGTGGGTCTTTATAGCAATCAGCCCCAGCATTTT

d_call: .
clone_size: .
j_call: TRBJ2-5
v_call: TRBV24-1
cdr3_aa: CATSDPDWYQETQYF
cdr3_nt: TGTGCCACCAGTGATCCCGATTGGTACCAAGAGACCCAGTACTTC

d_call: TRBD1
clone_size: .
j_call: TRBJ2-5
v_call: TRBV2
cdr3_aa: CASTDGTGGKETQYF
cdr3_nt: TGTGCCAGCACCGATGGGACAGGGGGCAAAGAGACCCAGTACTTC

d_call: .
clone_size: .
j_call: TRBJ2-3
v_call: TRBV30
cdr3_aa: CAWSHQFIVDTQYF
cdr3_nt: TGTGCCTGGAGTCATCAGTTCATAGTAGATACGCAGTATTTT

d_call: .
clone_size: .
j_call: TRBJ1-1
v_call: TRBV6-5
cdr3_aa: CASSSFDRNTEAFF
cdr3_nt: TGTGCCAGCAGTTCTTTCGACAGGAACACTGAAGCTTTCTTT

d_call: .
clone_size: once
j_call: TRBJ1-6
v_call: TRBV10-3
cdr3_aa: CAIREDSYNSPLHF
cdr3_nt: TGTGCCATCAGGGAGGACAGTTATAATTCACCCCTCCACTTT

d_call: .
clone_size: few
j_call: TRBJ2-3
v_call: TRBV5-8
cdr3_aa: CASPFPPGISTDTQYF
cdr3_nt: TGTGCCAGCCCCTTTCCCCCGGGTATAAGCACAGATACGCAGTATTTT

d_call: TRBD1
clone_size: .
j_call: TRBJ2-1
v_call: TRBV7-3
cdr3_aa: CASSLNGQGPEQFF
cdr3_nt: TGTGCCAGCAGCTTAAATGGACAGGGCCCTGAGCAGTTCTTC

d_call: .
clone_size: .
j_call: TRBJ1-1
v_call: TRBV12-3/TRBV12-4
cdr3_aa: CASSLKGEAEAFF
cdr3_nt: TGTGCCAGCAGTTTAAAGGGGGAGGCTGAAGCTTTCTTT

d_call: TRBD1
clone_size: once
j_call: TRBJ1-2
v_call: TRBV27
cdr3_aa: CASSFVTGVESRYTF
cdr3_nt: TGTGCCAGCAGTTTTGTAACAGGGGTGGAATCTCGCTACACCTTC

d_call: .
clone_size: .
j_call: TRBJ1-2
v_call: TRBV5-1
cdr3_aa: CASSLATTGQSYTF
cdr3_nt: TGCGCCAGCAGCTTGGCCACTACAGGACAAAGCTACACCTTC

d_call: TRBD1
clone_size: .
j_call: TRBJ2-5
v_call: TRBV24-1
cdr3_aa: CATSERTGVMETQYF
cdr3_nt: TGTGCCACCAGTGAACGGACAGGGGTAATGGAGACCCAGTACTTC

d_call: .
clone_size: .
j_call: TRBJ2-5
v_call: TRBV5-1
cdr3_aa: CASSLVGTQETQYF
cdr3_nt: TGCGCCAGCAGCTTGGTGGGGACGCAAGAGACCCAGTACTTC

d_call: TRBD1
clone_size: .
j_call: TRBJ1-2
v_call: TRBV29-1
cdr3_aa: CSVERTGDGYTF
cdr3_nt: TGCAGCGTCGAAAGGACAGGGGATGGCTACACCTTC

d_call: .
clone_size: few
j_call: TRBJ1-1
v_call: TRBV18
cdr3_aa: CASSPSIRGRTEAFF
cdr3_nt: TGTGCCAGCTCACCAAGTATCCGGGGGCGGACTGAAGCTTTCTTT

d_call: .
clone_size: .
j_call: TRBJ2-2
v_call: TRBV10-1
cdr3_aa: CARIGGTDGNGELFF
cdr3_nt: TGCGCCAGGATCGGAGGGACAGATGGTAACGGGGAGCTGTTTTTT

d_call: .
clone_size: .
j_call: TRBJ2-3
v_call: TRBV18
cdr3_aa: CASSPPLGQGFTDTQYF
cdr3_nt: TGTGCCAGCTCACCACCGCTGGGGCAGGGGTTCACAGATACGCAGTATTTT

d_call: .
clone_size: .
j_call: TRBJ2-3
v_call: TRBV6-5
cdr3_aa: CASSPQAGTYTQYF
cdr3_nt: TGTGCCAGCAGTCCCCAGGCCGGGACCTATACGCAGTATTTT

d_call: TRBD1
clone_size: .
j_call: TRBJ2-2
v_call: TRBV18
cdr3_aa: CASSPRAGTGRSGELFF
cdr3_nt: TGTGCCAGCTCACCGAGAGCCGGGACAGGGAGGTCCGGGGAGCTGTTTTTT

d_call: .
clone_size: .
j_call: TRBJ1-1
v_call: TRBV14
cdr3_aa: CASSQGVTGTEAFF
cdr3_nt: TGTGCCAGCAGCCAAGGGGTGACGGGCACTGAAGCTTTCTTT

d_call: .
clone_size: .
j_call: TRBJ2-2
v_call: TRBV10-1
cdr3_aa: CASSDPGIYTGELFF
cdr3_nt: TGCGCCAGCAGTGACCCCGGGATCTACACCGGGGAGCTGTTTTTT

d_call: .
clone_size: .
j_call: TRBJ1-2
v_call: TRBV30
cdr3_aa: CASWRENYGYTF
cdr3_nt: TGTGCCTCGTGGAGGGAGAACTATGGCTACACCTTC

d_call: .
clone_size: .
j_call: TRBJ2-3
v_call: TRBV3-1/TRBV3-2
cdr3_aa: CASSLTPGGGTDTQYF
cdr3_nt: TGTGCCAGCAGTCTAACGCCGGGGGGCGGTACAGATACGCAGTATTTT

d_call: .
clone_size: .
j_call: TRBJ1-2
v_call: TRBV3-1/TRBV3-2
cdr3_aa: CASSQDLAGSGYTF
cdr3_nt: TGTGCCAGCAGCCAAGATCTTGCCGGCTCTGGCTACACCTTC

d_call: .
clone_size: .
j_call: TRBJ2-5
v_call: TRBV28
cdr3_aa: CASSLPQQETQYF
cdr3_nt: TGTGCCAGCAGTTTACCACAGCAAGAGACCCAGTACTTC

d_call: .
clone_size: few
j_call: TRBJ1-2
v_call: TRBV4-1
cdr3_aa: CASSQEERSYGYTF
cdr3_nt: TGCGCCAGCAGCCAAGAAGAACGAAGCTATGGCTACACCTTC